Given below is one TCR beta chain in context. The antigen is undetermined. The junction and the germline gene differ at one end; a read error may be behind it. Germline CDR1 reads SGDLS; CDR2 reads YYNGEE. There are 15 residues in the CDR3. All donors came from Russia, were Caucasian and healthy, and spanned ages about 6 to 100. The data are from a study of blood T cells in healthy people across ages. Points from the study as a whole: Measured against age, TCR beta diversity per million T cells decreased in a roughly linear manner.

With a J-beta primer mix and a sample-barcoded 5' primer, a second PCR ran roughly 6 to 11 cycles. From the 5' RACE reads, TCRdb called clonotypes with MiXCR, one entry per CDR3 protein. This table has roughly 730,000 distinct CDR3 sequences, around 50% appearing once. V and J are TRBV9 and TRBJ1-4, with 10 bases aligning to TRBD1. The sequenced material came from blood. The sequence was collected from a man in his forties in good health. The CDR3: CACSAGQGANEKLFF. CDR3 sequence (DNA): TGTGCCTGCAGCGCCGGACAGGGGGCTAATGAAAAACTGTTTTTT.